This T cell receptor beta chain appears in the sequencing data of a study of graft-versus-host responses after intestinal transplantation. The table lists this clone with a count of one. Its antigen remains unknown. Clones were read by immunoSEQ multiplex PCR, and TCRdb kept only the in-frame ones, dropping some. This table has more than 9,000 clones, about 93% appearing once. Overall study findings and caveats: The presence of high graft-versus-host to host-versus-graft clonal ratios in allografts characterized patients with graft-donor T cell macrochimerism.

The TCR was taken from a human patient who received an intestinal transplant, so some T cells may come from the graft donor. The sample was PBMCs, taken roughly 110 days after intestinal transplant.

This chain's CDR3 is CASSTWGETEAFF. The CDR3 region has the DNA TGTGCCAGCAGCACCTGGGGGGAGACTGAAGCTTTCTTT. The chain is built from TRBV11-2 and TRBJ1-1, with D possibly being TRBD1 (5 bases). V was shortened by 5 bases and J by 5 bases, with 12 bases between the two germline ends. This CDR3 is 13 amino acids long. Germline V gene lookup returns CDR1 SGHAT and CDR2 FQNNGV.